This T cell receptor (beta chain) was captured by sequencing in a study of blood T cell repertoires in COVID-19. Study background: There were acute and convalescent COVID-19 samples, and they came from the United States, Italy and Spain. Nucleic acid was either cDNA or gDNA, and it came from T cells, B-cell-depleted T cells, or PBMCs.

The repertoire was sequenced with immunoSEQ multiplex PCR; TCRdb's copy has only in-frame clones and lacks some. The data contain about 180,000 clones, about 84% of them seen just once; the ten biggest clones take up roughly 9.1%. This CDR3 contains 18 residues. V was pared by 0 bases and J by 8 bases, with 13 bases of the junction left unmatched. The germline V gene encodes CDR1 LGHNA and CDR2 YNFKEQ. Cohorts were based on clinical histories the participants reported. V is TRBV4-2 and J is TRBJ2-2, with TRBD2 identical over 9 bases. The TCR sequence derives from a young woman who had recovered from COVID-19. Sequenced sample: PBMCs or T cells enriched from blood (not recorded which). The CDR3 loop reads CASSQDRASGKHTGELFF. As DNA, the CDR3 is TGTGCCAGCAGCCAAGATCGCGCTAGCGGGAAGCATACTGGGGAGCTGTTTTTT.